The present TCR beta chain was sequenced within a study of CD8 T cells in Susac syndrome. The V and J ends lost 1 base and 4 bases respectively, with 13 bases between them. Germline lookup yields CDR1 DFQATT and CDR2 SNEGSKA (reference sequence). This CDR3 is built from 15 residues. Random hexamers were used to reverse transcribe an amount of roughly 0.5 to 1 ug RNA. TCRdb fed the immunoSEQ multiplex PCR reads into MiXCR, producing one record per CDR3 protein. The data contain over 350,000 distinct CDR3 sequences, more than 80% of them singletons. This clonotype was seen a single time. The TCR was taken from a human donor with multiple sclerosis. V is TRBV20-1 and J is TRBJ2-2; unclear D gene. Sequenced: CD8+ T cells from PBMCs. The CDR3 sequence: CSARGGEQFTGELFF. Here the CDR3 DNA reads TGCAGTGCTAGAGGAGGAGAACAGTTCACCGGGGAGCTGTTTTTT.